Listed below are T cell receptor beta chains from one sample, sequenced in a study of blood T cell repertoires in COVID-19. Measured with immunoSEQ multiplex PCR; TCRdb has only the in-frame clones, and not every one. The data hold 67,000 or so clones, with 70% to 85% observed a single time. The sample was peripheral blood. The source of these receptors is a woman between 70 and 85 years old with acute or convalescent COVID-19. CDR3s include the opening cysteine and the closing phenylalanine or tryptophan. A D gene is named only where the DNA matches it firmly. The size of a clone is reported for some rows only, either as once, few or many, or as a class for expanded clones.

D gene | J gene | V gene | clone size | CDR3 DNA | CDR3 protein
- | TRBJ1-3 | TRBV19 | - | TGTGCCAGTAGTATAGATCACGGGGTCTCTGGAAACACCATATATTTT | CASSIDHGVSGNTIYF
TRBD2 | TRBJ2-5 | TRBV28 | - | TGTGCCAGCAACACCGCGGGAGTCAGGTCTAGGCAAGAGACCCAGTACTTC | CASNTAGVRSRQETQYF
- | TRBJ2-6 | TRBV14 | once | TGTGCCAGCAGCCAAGCGTTGGGGGCCAACGTCCTGACTTTC | CASSQALGANVLTF
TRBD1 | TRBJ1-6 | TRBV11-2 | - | TGTGCCAGCAGCCCACAGGGGTATAATTCACCCCTCCACTTT | CASSPQGYNSPLHF
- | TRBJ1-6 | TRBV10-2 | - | TGCGCCAGCACCCCACAGGGAGGGGGTTCACCCCTCCACTTT | CASTPQGGGSPLHF
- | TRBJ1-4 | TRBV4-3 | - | TGCGCCAGCAGCCAAGGGTCAGGGGAGGGGGCAACTAATGAAAAACTGTTTTTT | CASSQGSGEGATNEKLFF
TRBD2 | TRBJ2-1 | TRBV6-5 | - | TGTGCCAGCAGTTTAAAGGGACTAGCGGGAATCAATGAGCAGTTCTTC | CASSLKGLAGINEQFF
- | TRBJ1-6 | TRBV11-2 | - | TGTGCCAGCAGCTTAGTGGGGGGGGGTTCACCCCTCCACTTT | CASSLVGGGSPLHF
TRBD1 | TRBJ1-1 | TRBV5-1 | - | TGCGCCAGCAGCTTGGCACCGACAGGGGCAGGAGGAACTGAAGCTTTCTTT | CASSLAPTGAGGTEAFF
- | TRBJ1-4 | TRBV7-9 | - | TGTGCCAGCAGCTTAGGGGGCGTAGTCAGTAATGAAAAACTGTTTTTT | CASSLGGVVSNEKLFF
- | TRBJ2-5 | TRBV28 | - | TGTGCCAGCAGTTTAGCAGGGAAAGAGACCCAGTACTTC | CASSLAGKETQYF
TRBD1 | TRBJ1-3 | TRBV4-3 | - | TGCGCCAGCAGCCAAGACCTCGTATCGGGACAGGGTGAAGTAAGGAGAAACACCATATATTTT | CASSQDLVSGQGEVRRNTIYF
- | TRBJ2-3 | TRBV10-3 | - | TGTGCCATCAGTGAGATGGAGGGAGGAACGCAGTATTTT | CAISEMEGGTQYF
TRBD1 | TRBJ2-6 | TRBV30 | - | TGTGCCTGGAGTGAAGGGGACAGGGGCCTTGGGGCCAACGTCCTGACTTTC | CAWSEGDRGLGANVLTF
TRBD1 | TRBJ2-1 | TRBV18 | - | TGTGCCAGCTCACCCCGGGACAGGAACGACAATGAGCAGTTCTTC | CASSPRDRNDNEQFF
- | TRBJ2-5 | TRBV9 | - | TGTGCCAGCAGCGTTCTTCAGGGGTACCAAGAGACCCAGTACTTC | CASSVLQGYQETQYF
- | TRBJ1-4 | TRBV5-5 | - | TGTGCCAGCAGTAGAACGCGGGGAGCTAATGAAAAACTGTTTTTT | CASSRTRGANEKLFF